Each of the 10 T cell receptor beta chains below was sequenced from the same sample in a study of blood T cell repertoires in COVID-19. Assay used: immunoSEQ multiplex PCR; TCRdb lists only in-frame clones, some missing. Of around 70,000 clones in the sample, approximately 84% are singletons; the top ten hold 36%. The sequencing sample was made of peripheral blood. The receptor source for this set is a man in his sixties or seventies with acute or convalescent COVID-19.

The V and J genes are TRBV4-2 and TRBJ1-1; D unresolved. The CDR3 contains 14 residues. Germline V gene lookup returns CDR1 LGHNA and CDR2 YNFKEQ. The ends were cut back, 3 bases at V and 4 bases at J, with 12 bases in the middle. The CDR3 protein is CASSHSGVGTEAFF. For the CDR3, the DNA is TGTGCCAGCAGCCATTCCGGGGTGGGCACTGAAGCTTTCTTT.

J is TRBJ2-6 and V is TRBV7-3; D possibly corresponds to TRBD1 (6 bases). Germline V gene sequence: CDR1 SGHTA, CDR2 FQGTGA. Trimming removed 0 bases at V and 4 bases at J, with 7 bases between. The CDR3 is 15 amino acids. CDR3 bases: TGTGCCAGCAGCTTAACGGGGGCCGGGGCCAACGTCCTGACTTTC. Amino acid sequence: CASSLTGAGANVLTF.

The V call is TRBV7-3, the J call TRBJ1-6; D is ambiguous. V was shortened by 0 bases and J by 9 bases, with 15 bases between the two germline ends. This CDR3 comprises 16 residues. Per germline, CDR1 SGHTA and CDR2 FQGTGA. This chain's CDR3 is CASSLTGPPAGSPLHF. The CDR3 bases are TGTGCCAGCAGCTTAACGGGCCCTCCTGCGGGTTCACCCCTCCACTTT.

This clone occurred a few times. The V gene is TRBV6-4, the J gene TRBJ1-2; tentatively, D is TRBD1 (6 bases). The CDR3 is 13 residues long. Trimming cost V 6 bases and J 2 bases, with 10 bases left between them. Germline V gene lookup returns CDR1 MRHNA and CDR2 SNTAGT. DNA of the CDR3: TGTGCCAGCAGCCCACAGGGCAACTATGGCTACACCTTC. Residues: CASSPQGNYGYTF.

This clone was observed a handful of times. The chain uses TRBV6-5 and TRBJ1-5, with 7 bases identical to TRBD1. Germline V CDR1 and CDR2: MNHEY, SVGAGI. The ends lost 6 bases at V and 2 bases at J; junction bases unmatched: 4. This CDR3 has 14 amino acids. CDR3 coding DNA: TGTGCCAGCAGCCTAGGACAGGGCAATCAGCCCCAGCATTTT. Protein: CASSLGQGNQPQHF.

In DNA form, the CDR3 reads TGCGCCAGCAGCCCTGGGTCCGGGTGGAATGAGCAGTTCTTC. Amino acid sequence: CASSPGSGWNEQFF. The chain uses TRBV4-1 and TRBJ2-1; D is ambiguous. Trimming cost V 4 bases and J 7 bases, with 14 bases left between them. CDR1 and CDR2 from the germline V gene are MGHRA and YSYEKL. The CDR3 spans 14 residues.

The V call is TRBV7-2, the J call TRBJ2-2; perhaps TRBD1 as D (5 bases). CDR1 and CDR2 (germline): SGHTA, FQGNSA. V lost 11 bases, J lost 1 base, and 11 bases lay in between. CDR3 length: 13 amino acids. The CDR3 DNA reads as TGTGCCTCCGGAACAGGGAACACCGGGGAGCTGTTTTTT. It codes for CASGTGNTGELFF.

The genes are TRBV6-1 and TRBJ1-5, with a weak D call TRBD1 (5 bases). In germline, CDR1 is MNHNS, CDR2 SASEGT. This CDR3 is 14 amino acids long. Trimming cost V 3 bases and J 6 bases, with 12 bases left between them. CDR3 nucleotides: TGTGCCAGCAGTGAGAGGCAGGGTGGTCAGCCCCAGCATTTT. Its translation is CASSERQGGQPQHF.

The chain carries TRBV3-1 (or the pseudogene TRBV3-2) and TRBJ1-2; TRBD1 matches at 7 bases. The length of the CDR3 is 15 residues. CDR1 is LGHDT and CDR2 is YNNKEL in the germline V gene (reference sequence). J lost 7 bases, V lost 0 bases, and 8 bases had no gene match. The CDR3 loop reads CASSQDGEGAFGYTF. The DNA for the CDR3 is TGTGCCAGCAGCCAAGATGGAGAGGGGGCCTTTGGCTACACCTTC.

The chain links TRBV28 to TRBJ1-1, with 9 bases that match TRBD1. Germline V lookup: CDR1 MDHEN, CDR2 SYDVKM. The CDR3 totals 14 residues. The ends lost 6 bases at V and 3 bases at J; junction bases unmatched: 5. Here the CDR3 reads CASREDRGHTEAFF. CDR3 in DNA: TGTGCCAGCAGGGAGGACAGGGGTCACACTGAAGCTTTCTTT. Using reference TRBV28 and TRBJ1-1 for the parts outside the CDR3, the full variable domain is DVKVTQSSRYLVKRTGEKVFLECVQDMDHENMFWYRQDPGLGLRLIYFSYDVKMKEKGDIPEGYSVSREKKERFSLILESASTNQTSMYLCASREDRGHTEAFFGQGTRLTVV.